One sample yielded the 13 T cell receptor beta chains listed below, sequenced in a study of T-cell memory formation after mild COVID-19. A single record per CDR3 protein comes from TCRdb applying MiXCR to the 5' RACE reads. The table records roughly 340,000 distinct CDR3 sequences, roughly 20% of them present only once. Sequencing was done on a sample of PBMCs or a T cell subset sorted from them (not recorded which). The receptors shown here come from a man aged 18-30 years who had mild COVID-19 (a few samples of this study predate the infection). Cell type and time point are not known.

This clonotype was observed a few times. This chain connects TRBV19 to TRBJ1-5; the D gene is possibly TRBD1 (5 bases). The CDR3 totals 13 residues. Looked up from germline, CDR1 is LNHDA and CDR2 is SQIVND (reference sequence). V dropped 7 bases and J dropped 0 bases, with 7 bases sitting between them. CDR3 sequence (DNA): TGTGCCAGTACAGACAGTAGCAATCAGCCCCAGCATTTT. It yields the protein CASTDSSNQPQHF.

The V and J genes are TRBV9 and TRBJ1-2; weak D call: TRBD1 (5 bases). With 4 bases removed from V and 8 bases from J, the gap between germline ends came to 15 bases. The V gene's germline CDR1 is SGDLS and CDR2 YYNGEE. CDR3 length: 13 residues. CDR3 loop: CASSPRVGQGYTF. CDR3 nucleotides: TGTGCCAGCAGCCCCCGGGTGGGGCAGGGCTACACCTTC.

The table lists this clonotype with a few counts. The chain has TRBV28 and TRBJ1-4; TRBD1 matches 7 bases. Germline assignment: CDR1 MDHEN and CDR2 SYDVKM. V was clipped by 2 bases and J by 6 bases; unmatched bases: 3. The CDR3 runs to 14 residues. The CDR3 loop is CASSLTGVDEKLFF. DNA of the CDR3: TGTGCCAGCAGTTTAACAGGGGTGGATGAAAAACTGTTTTTT.

The chain couples TRBV6-2 or TRBV6-3 to TRBJ2-1; 9 positions match TRBD2. V shed 8 bases, J shed 4 bases, and the junction held 15 bases outside the gene matches. Germline V gene sequence: CDR1 MNHEY, CDR2 SVGEGT. The CDR3 runs 17 residues. The CDR3 here is CASQLPVGTSSYNEQFF. Written as DNA, the CDR3 is TGTGCCAGCCAACTCCCGGTAGGGACTAGCTCTTACAATGAGCAGTTCTTC.

This clonotype has more than one count but fewer than ten. This chain joins TRBV9 and TRBJ2-5; 7 bases fit TRBD2. Germline V gene sequence: CDR1 SGDLS, CDR2 YYNGEE. V shed 6 bases and J 2 bases; nucleotides not matched to a gene: 25. The CDR3 has 20 amino acids. CDR3 coding DNA: TGTGCCAGCACCAATGAATCCTGGGCCGGGGTAGCGGGCCAACAAGAGACCCAGTACTTC. This encodes CASTNESWAGVAGQQETQYF.

The V and J genes are TRBV4-2 and TRBJ2-5; maybe TRBD1 (7 bases). The CDR3 consists of 14 residues. Germline loops: CDR1 LGHNA, CDR2 YNFKEQ. With 1 base removed from V and 7 bases from J, the gap between germline ends came to 13 bases. The CDR3 bases are TGTGCCAGCAGCCAAGGCGGCCAGGGGGGGACCCAGTACTTC. This codes for CASSQGGQGGTQYF.

The rearrangement joins TRBV5-1 to TRBJ2-3; D may be TRBD1 or TRBD2 (6 bases each). Germline V CDR1 and CDR2: SGHRS, YFSETQ. V was trimmed by 8 bases and J by 2 bases, leaving 15 bases between them. The CDR3 consists of 14 residues. Here the CDR3 reads CASLAGGHTDTQYF. In DNA form, the CDR3 reads TGCGCCAGTCTCGCCGGGGGACACACAGATACGCAGTATTTT.

The rearrangement joins TRBV15 to TRBJ1-4; tentatively, D is TRBD1 (6 bases). Looked up from germline, CDR1 is LNHNV and CDR2 is YYDKDF (reference sequence). There are 14 residues in the CDR3. Trimming cost V 5 bases and J 3 bases, with 10 bases left between them. The CDR3 loop reads CATSLAGANEKLFF. The CDR3 DNA sequence: TGTGCCACCAGCCTGGCAGGGGCTAATGAAAAACTGTTTTTT.

This clonotype has only a few counts. The chain uses TRBV12-3 or TRBV12-4 and TRBJ2-3; D is uncertain. This CDR3 region has 14 residues. Trimming took off 5 bases at V and 4 bases at J, with 13 bases between the two ends. The CDR3 loop is CASSARRSSDTQYF. In DNA form, the CDR3 reads TGTGCCAGCAGTGCCCGACGGAGTTCAGATACGCAGTATTTT.

This clonotype was counted many times. This chain connects TRBV7-9 to TRBJ2-1, with TRBD2 matching over 12 bases. The germline CDR1 and CDR2 sequences are SEHNR and FQNEAQ (reference sequence). CDR3 length equals 15 residues. With 5 bases clipped from V and 8 bases from J, the junction kept 7 bases outside the gene matches. CDR3 protein: CASSKTSGGSDEQFF. The CDR3 bases are TGTGCCAGCAGCAAGACTAGCGGGGGATCGGATGAGCAGTTCTTC.

A note on this clonotype: A clone one base away is much larger, so this may be a read error. This chain links TRBV12-3 or TRBV12-4 with TRBJ1-5; no reliable D call. Trimming cost V 8 bases and J 0 bases, with 8 bases left between them. This CDR3 comprises 13 residues. The CDR3 DNA follows: TGTGCCAGCTGTTACAGTAGCAATCAGCCCCAGCATTTT. The encoded protein is CASCYSSNQPQHF.

This clonotype has at least ten counts. An end of the junction differs from the germline gene, which may be a read error. The chain joins TRBV5-1 to TRBJ1-1; D possibly corresponds to TRBD1 (6 bases). CDR1 SGHRS and CDR2 YFSETQ come from the germline V gene. CDR3 length: 13 residues. Here the CDR3 reads CASSLGGNTEAFF. The DNA for the CDR3 is TGTGCCAGCAGCTTAGGGGGGAACACTGAAGCTTTCTTT.

The sample holds a few counts of this clonotype. This chain joins TRBV5-1 and TRBJ2-1, with 10 positions matching TRBD1. CDR3 length equals 16 residues. Germline assignment: CDR1 SGHRS and CDR2 YFSETQ. Unmatched junction bases numbered 7, after V lost 4 bases and J lost 3 bases. CDR3 sequence (DNA): TGCGCCAGCAGCAGAACCGGGACAGGGGTCTACAATGAGCAGTTCTTC. Translating it yields CASSRTGTGVYNEQFF.